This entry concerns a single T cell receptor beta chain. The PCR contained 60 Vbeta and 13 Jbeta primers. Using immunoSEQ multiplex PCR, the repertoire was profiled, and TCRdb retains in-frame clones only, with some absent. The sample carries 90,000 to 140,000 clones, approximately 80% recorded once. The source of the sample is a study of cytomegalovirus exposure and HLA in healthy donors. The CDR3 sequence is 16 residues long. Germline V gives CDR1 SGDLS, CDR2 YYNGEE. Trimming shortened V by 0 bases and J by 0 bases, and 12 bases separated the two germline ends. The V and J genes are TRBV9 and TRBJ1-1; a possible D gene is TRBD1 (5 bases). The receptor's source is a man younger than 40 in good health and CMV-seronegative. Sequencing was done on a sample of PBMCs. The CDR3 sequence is CASSVDEKGLNTEAFF. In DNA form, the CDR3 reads TGTGCCAGCAGCGTAGACGAAAAGGGGCTGAACACTGAAGCTTTCTTT.